This paragraph covers one TCR beta chain sequence. In the study's own analysis: Quantification of nucleated cells was approximated via reference gene primer amplification. TCRdb's table, derived via immunoSEQ multiplex PCR, lists solely in-frame clones and lacks some. That table furnishes V, J and clone size, whereas the DNA furnished D and trimming. The sample has about 270,000 clones; 88% are singletons. Trimming removed 3 bases at V and 4 bases at J, with 12 bases between. CDR1 LNHDA and CDR2 SQIVND come from the germline V gene (reference sequence). The CDR3 extends over 15 amino acids. This sample was included in a study of blood T cell repertoires in COVID-19. Background on the study: From the United States, Italy and Spain came samples of acute and convalescent COVID-19.

Enrolled through a virtual design, the participants were between about 18 and 100 years of age and came from some 26 US areas. Participant-given clinical history determined each cohort assignment. The chain joins TRBV19 to TRBJ2-2; D perhaps matches TRBD2 (6 bases). Material: PBMCs or T cells enriched from blood (not recorded which). This clonotype was sampled from a woman in her 50s who had recovered from COVID-19. CDR3 protein: CASSIERAGTGELFF. As DNA, the CDR3 is TGTGCCAGTAGTATCGAGCGGGCTGGCACCGGGGAGCTGTTTTTT.